A single sample gave rise to the 27 T cell receptor beta chains below, sequenced in a study of CD8+ T cells in alopecia areata. Extracted RNA was reverse transcribed, and the resulting cDNA served as sequencing template. Repertoires were generated with immunoSEQ multiplex PCR, while TCRdb's copy carries only in-frame clones and drops some. The sample lists about 200,000 clones; 50% to 60% were seen once. Described treatment: oral pan-JAK inhibitor, 5-10 mg twice daily. The source was CD4+ T cells sorted from blood, collected at week 4, from a patient treated with tofacitinib. The source of these receptors is a human donor with alopecia areata.

This clone was detected only a few times. At one of its ends the junction is not consistent with the germline gene, which may arise from a read error. This chain uses TRBV7-8 with TRBJ2-5, with 12 bases fitting TRBD2. CDR1 is SGHVS and CDR2 is FQNEAQ in the germline V gene. The CDR3 loop spans 15 amino acids. The CDR3 nucleotides read TGTGCCAGCAGCCTAGCGGGGGGGCAGGGAGAGACCCAGTACTTC. Translation gives CASSLAGGQGETQYF.

CDR3 DNA: TGCGCCAGCAGCTTGGAAGGGGATCTAAATCAGCCCCAGCATTTT. Its translation: CASSLEGDLNQPQHF. The genes are TRBV5-1 and TRBJ1-5; D might be TRBD1 (5 bases). The CDR3 loop spans 15 amino acids. Germline CDR1 is SGHRS and CDR2 is YFSETQ. Trimming took off 0 bases at V and 4 bases at J, with 11 bases between the two ends.

This clone occurred once. The V gene is TRBV29-1, the J gene TRBJ2-3; possibly TRBD1 or TRBD2 for D (6 bases each). Germline CDR1 reads SQVTM; CDR2 reads ANQGSEA. The V and J ends lost 4 bases and 2 bases respectively, with 19 bases between them. The CDR3 runs 16 residues. CDR3 in amino acids: CSVAPGVGGTTDTQYF. The CDR3 bases are TGCAGCGTTGCCCCAGGGGTCGGGGGAACCACAGATACGCAGTATTTT.

This clone was picked up a small number of times. This chain connects TRBV5-6 to TRBJ2-2, with D perhaps being TRBD1 or TRBD2 (5 bases each). This CDR3 comprises 15 residues. V lost 6 bases, J lost 7 bases, and 19 bases lay in between. The germline CDR1 and CDR2 sequences are SGHDT and YYEEEE. CDR3 in DNA: TGTGCCAGCACCGAGACCGGGACCCTTATCGGGGAGCTGTTTTTT. Translating it yields CASTETGTLIGELFF.

This chain joins TRBV7-2 and TRBJ1-2; the D is unclear. This CDR3 comprises 11 residues. Deletions cut 5 bases from V and 6 bases from J, with 7 bases between. Germline V CDR1 and CDR2: SGHTA, FQGNSA. CDR3 coding DNA: TGTGCCAGCAGCACAAGGGATGGCTACACCTTC. Protein sequence: CASSTRDGYTF.

This clone was picked up a small number of times. This chain connects TRBV7-2 to TRBJ2-2, with no clear D. The CDR3 totals 13 residues. Germline V CDR1 and CDR2: SGHTA, FQGNSA. V lost 1 base to trimming and J lost 6 bases, with 6 bases between them. In DNA, the CDR3 is TGTGCCAGCAGCTTAGTCCGGCCCGGGGAGCTGTTTTTT. Translated, it gives CASSLVRPGELFF.

The V gene is TRBV5-1, the J gene TRBJ2-1; D may be TRBD2 (7 bases). Germline V gene sequence: CDR1 SGHRS, CDR2 YFSETQ. The V gene lost 0 bases and the J gene lost 0 bases, with 28 bases spanning the gap. The CDR3 loop spans 22 amino acids. The CDR3 DNA reads TGCGCCAGCAGCTTGGTTTCTCGGCGGGGGCCAGGGGTTTTTAGCTCCTACAATGAGCAGTTCTTC. The encoded protein is CASSLVSRRGPGVFSSYNEQFF.

The chain has TRBV7-8 and TRBJ1-4; 9 nucleotides agree with TRBD1. V gave up 5 bases and J gave up 7 bases; unmatched junction bases: 8. Germline CDR1 reads SGHVS; CDR2 reads FQNEAQ. This CDR3 spans 15 amino acids. As DNA, the CDR3 is TGTGCCAGCAGCACCTCCGGGACAGGGTTTGAAAAACTGTTTTTT. Translating it yields CASSTSGTGFEKLFF. The full variable domain, with the rest looked up from reference TRBV7-8 and TRBJ1-4, is GAGVSQSPRYKVAKRGQDVALRCDPISGHVSLFWYQQALGQGPEFLTYFQNEAQLDKSGLPSDRFFAERPEGSVSTLKIQRTQQEDSAVYLCASSTSGTGFEKLFFGSGTQLSVL.

The genes are TRBV5-1 and TRBJ2-1, with D perhaps matching TRBD1 or TRBD2 (6 bases each). The CDR3 covers 16 residues. The germline gives CDR1 SGHRS, CDR2 YFSETQ. V was cut by 4 bases and J by 2 bases, with 16 bases left in between. DNA for the CDR3: TGCGCCAGCAGCCAGACAGGAGCGGGTACCTACAATGAGCAGTTCTTC. The encoded protein is CASSQTGAGTYNEQFF.

There are a few counts of this clone. For the CDR3, the DNA is TGTGCCCAAGGGACAGGGAAGGGGAGTTGGGGCTACACCTTC. This encodes CAQGTGKGSWGYTF. The chain links TRBV30 to TRBJ1-2; TRBD1 matches 9 bases. The CDR3 is 14 amino acids. Germline V lookup: CDR1 GTSNPN, CDR2 SVGIG (reference sequence). The junction had 15 bases not matched to a gene; V was cut back by 8 bases and J by 8 bases.

The rearrangement uses TRBV6-6 and TRBJ1-2, with 7 bases fitting TRBD1. CDR3 length: 14 amino acids. Germline CDR1 reads MNHNY; CDR2 reads SVGAGI (reference sequence). The junction had 6 bases not matched to a gene; V was cut back by 4 bases and J by 4 bases. CDR3 DNA sequence: TGTGCCAGCAGTTCTACGGGACAGACCTATGGCTACACCTTC. It is translated as CASSSTGQTYGYTF.

A few counts support this clone. DNA of the CDR3: TGTGCCACCAGCAGCACGGACAGGAGGGGAGGGTATGGCTACACCTTC. Its translation: CATSSTDRRGGYGYTF. The chain carries TRBV15 and TRBJ1-2, with 7 bases lining up with TRBD1. V lost 3 bases and J lost 5; bases outside the gene matches: 12. Germline V gene data show CDR1 as LNHNV and CDR2 as YYDKDF (reference sequence). The CDR3 extends over 16 amino acids.

This clone was detected only a few times. J is TRBJ2-2 and V is TRBV29-1; perhaps TRBD1 as D (6 bases). The CDR3 covers 13 residues. V was shortened by 6 bases and J by 7 bases, with 15 bases between the two germline ends. The germline V gene encodes CDR1 SQVTM and CDR2 ANQGSEA. The CDR3 spells CSVRQAQIGELFF. The DNA for the CDR3 is TGCAGCGTGAGACAGGCTCAGATCGGGGAGCTGTTTTTT.

Comments on this clone: A junction boundary mismatches the germline segment, possibly from a read error. This rearrangement joins TRBV29-1 to TRBJ2-4; the D gene is possibly TRBD1 (6 bases). Germline loops: CDR1 SQVTM, CDR2 ANQGSEA. This CDR3 region has 14 residues. CDR3 in amino acids: CSVKDQGAKNIQYF. CDR3 coding DNA: TGCAGCGTTAAAGACCAGGGGGCCAAAAACATTCAGTACTTC.

As regards this clone: In the same sample, other DNA sequences code for this CDR3. The V gene is TRBV5-1, the J gene TRBJ1-1; D ambiguous. Germline V CDR1 and CDR2: SGHRS, YFSETQ. V lost 0 bases and J 0 bases, leaving 6 bases between the germline ends. The CDR3 extends over 14 amino acids. This CDR3 is CASSLEGMNTEAFF. In DNA form, the CDR3 reads TGCGCCAGCAGCTTGGAAGGGATGAACACTGAAGCTTTCTTT.

The chain employs TRBV7-2 and TRBJ2-5; D may be TRBD1 or TRBD2 (5 bases each). The germline V gene has CDR1 SGHTA and CDR2 FQGNSA. The CDR3 length is 15 residues. Trimming took off 6 bases at V and 5 bases at J, with 19 bases between the two ends. CDR3: CASSSWGLASETQYF. CDR3 bases: TGTGCCAGCAGTTCGTGGGGGTTGGCGAGCGAGACCCAGTACTTC.

The chain combines TRBV23-1 with TRBJ1-2; D gene ambiguous. TRBV23-1 is annotated as an ORF whose role is uncertain. V gave up 1 base and J gave up 6 bases, with 12 bases separating them. The CDR3 runs 14 residues. CDR3 amino acids: CASSQWERRDGYTF. CDR3 nucleotide sequence: TGCGCCAGCAGTCAATGGGAAAGAAGAGATGGCTACACCTTC.

This chain uses TRBV29-1 with TRBJ2-5, with 9 bases aligning to TRBD2. Germline V gene data show CDR1 as SQVTM and CDR2 as ANQGSEA. This CDR3 comprises 14 residues. V was pared by 7 bases and J by 4 bases, with 10 bases of the junction left unmatched. The CDR3 spells CSADRAGGSETQYF. The CDR3 nucleotides are TGCAGCGCGGATCGGGCGGGGGGGTCAGAGACCCAGTACTTC.

J is TRBJ1-5 and V is TRBV7-9; D may be TRBD1 (6 bases). V was trimmed by 5 bases and J by 1 base, leaving 18 bases between them. CDR3 size: 17 residues. CDR1 SEHNR and CDR2 FQNEAQ come from the germline V gene (reference sequence). CDR3 residues: CASSLIGRGESNQPQHF. CDR3 DNA sequence: TGTGCCAGCAGCCTAATTGGCAGGGGCGAGAGCAATCAGCCCCAGCATTTT.

The chain combines TRBV5-4 with TRBJ1-2, with D perhaps matching TRBD1 (5 bases). Germline V gene lookup returns CDR1 SGHNT and CDR2 YYREEE (reference sequence). Trimming removed 0 bases from V and 4 bases from J, with 10 bases in between. There are 14 residues in the CDR3. The CDR3 protein is CASSLARQSYGYTF. As DNA, the CDR3 is TGTGCCAGCAGCTTGGCGAGACAGTCCTATGGCTACACCTTC.

The gene calls are TRBV30 and TRBJ1-2; D unclear. Per the germline V gene, CDR1 is GTSNPN and CDR2 is SVGIG (reference sequence). With 0 bases removed from V and 2 bases from J, the gap between germline ends came to 13 bases. The CDR3 loop spans 15 amino acids. The CDR3 DNA reads TGTGCCTGGAGTGTACGCCTGCTGGGAAACTATGGCTACACCTTC. This gives the protein CAWSVRLLGNYGYTF.

The chain has TRBV29-1 and TRBJ2-2; 9 bases line up with TRBD1. The CDR3 is 14 amino acids. Germline-derived CDR1 and CDR2 are SQVTM and ANQGSEA. V gave up 3 bases and J gave up 6 bases; unmatched junction bases: 5. CDR3 nucleotides: TGCAGCGTTGAGGGGACAGGGTCGCCCGGGGAGCTGTTTTTT. Its translation: CSVEGTGSPGELFF.

This clone was observed a few times. The chain combines TRBV29-1 with TRBJ2-1; 7 bases match TRBD1. This CDR3 spans 13 amino acids. The germline gives CDR1 SQVTM, CDR2 ANQGSEA. Trimming removed 6 bases from V and 4 bases from J; junction bases left unmatched: 6. CDR3 coding DNA: TGCAGCGTGGGACAGCGAAATTACAATGAGCAGTTCTTC. Protein: CSVGQRNYNEQFF.

The CDR3 nucleotides are TGTGCCAGCCCAACCGGGGGGCTGCGAAACTATGGCTACACCTTC. Translation gives CASPTGGLRNYGYTF. This chain joins TRBV28 and TRBJ1-2, with a tentative D call TRBD1 (6 bases). Germline loops: CDR1 MDHEN, CDR2 SYDVKM. Trimming removed 8 bases at V and 2 bases at J, with 18 bases between. The CDR3 is 15 amino acids.

V gene TRBV27 combines with J gene TRBJ2-5, with 9 bases that match TRBD2. The CDR3 has 15 residues. The germline CDR1 and CDR2 sequences are MNHEY and SMNVEV (reference sequence). Trimming at V came to 2 bases and at J to 6 bases, leaving 7 bases not matched to a gene. The CDR3 region is CASSLRRGGWKTQYF. The CDR3, as DNA: TGTGCCAGCAGTTTACGGCGGGGGGGCTGGAAGACCCAGTACTTC.

The chain combines TRBV29-1 with TRBJ2-3; 11 nucleotides match TRBD1. Unmatched junction bases numbered 4, after V lost 7 bases and J lost 4 bases. In germline, CDR1 is SQVTM, CDR2 ANQGSEA. The CDR3 totals 13 residues. The CDR3 nucleotides are TGCAGCGGTCGGACAGGGGGCCCAGATACGCAGTATTTT. Residues: CSGRTGGPDTQYF.

The rearrangement joins TRBV6-4 to TRBJ2-3; a weak D match, TRBD2 (6 bases). CDR1 and CDR2 (germline): MRHNA, SNTAGT. This CDR3 spans 14 amino acids. Trimming cost V 3 bases and J 4 bases, with 11 bases left between them. CDR3 in DNA: TGTGCCAGCAGTGAGGGCTGGGGGGCAGATACGCAGTATTTT. Its protein product is CASSEGWGADTQYF.